This is a list of T cell receptor beta chains from one sample in a study of post-analysis software for immune sequencing data. One entry per CDR3 protein, called by TCRdb with MiXCR from the PCR reads. The data contain approximately 630,000 distinct CDR3 sequences, around 64% of them singletons. The sequencing input was blood. The receptors were gathered from a girl under 10 years old with multiple sclerosis. Each CDR3 is given with its conserved first and last residue. The order of the fields is clone size, D gene, J gene, V gene, CDR3 DNA, CDR3 protein. The D gene is left open where the match is weak. Some rows mark clone size as missing; the rest say once, few, many or name a class of expanded clone.

>-|TRBD2|TRBJ2-1|TRBV20-1
TGCAGTGCTAGAACGGCTAGCGGCTTCTCCTACAATGAGCAGTTCTTC
CSARTASGFSYNEQFF
>-|TRBD1|TRBJ2-7|TRBV5-1
TGCGCCAGCAGTTTACAGGGGGCGGTGGGTCCCGAGCAGTACTTC
CASSLQGAVGPEQYF
>-|-|TRBJ2-5|TRBV27
TGTGCCAGCGGGTGGAACGGAGAGACCCAGTACTTC
CASGWNGETQYF
>few|-|TRBJ2-5|TRBV11-2
TGTGCCAGCAGCTTAACAGACGGAGAGACCCAGTACTTC
CASSLTDGETQYF
>few|TRBD1|TRBJ2-3|TRBV20-1
TGCAGTGCTAGCCAGGACAGGAATCTAGATACGCAGTATTTT
CSASQDRNLDTQYF
>-|TRBD2|TRBJ2-1|TRBV12-5
TGTGCTAGTGGTACCGGGACTAGCGGCGACAATGAGCAGTTCTTC
CASGTGTSGDNEQFF
>-|-|TRBJ2-5|TRBV7-7
TGTGCTAGCAGCTTAGGGCTGGGCGCAGGGGAAGAGACCCAGTACTTC
CASSLGLGAGEETQYF
>-|TRBD1|TRBJ1-5|TRBV7-2
TGTGCCAGCAGCTTACAGGGGGCCCCTCAGCCCCAGCATTTT
CASSLQGAPQPQHF
>-|-|TRBJ1-2|TRBV5-1
TGCGCCAGCAGCCGGGACGCAGTAACTGACTATGGCTACACCTTC
CASSRDAVTDYGYTF
>-|-|TRBJ2-3|TRBV12-3/TRBV12-4
TGTGCCAGCACCTTCAGGGAGTTAGGTACGCAGTATTTT
CASTFRELGTQYF
>-|-|TRBJ2-1|TRBV7-2
TGTGCCAGCAGCTTAGCGTTCGACGGCAACAATGAGCAGTTCTTC
CASSLAFDGNNEQFF
>few|TRBD2|TRBJ2-3|TRBV12-3/TRBV12-4
TGTGCCAGCAGTACAACTAGCGGGAGCACAGATACGCAGTATTTT
CASSTTSGSTDTQYF
>-|TRBD1|TRBJ2-1|TRBV6-2/TRBV6-3
TGTGCCAGCAGTTACCCTGGGACAGCCTACTACAATGAGCAGTTCTTC
CASSYPGTAYYNEQFF
>-|TRBD1|TRBJ2-3|TRBV24-1
TGTGCCACCAGTTTAGGTACAGGGGGCGCGAGCACAGATACGCAGTATTTT
CATSLGTGGASTDTQYF
>few|-|TRBJ2-1|TRBV20-1
TGCAGTGAAGAGGGGGGGTGGGCCTACAATGAGCAGTTCTTC
CSEEGGWAYNEQFF
>-|TRBD1|TRBJ2-7|TRBV20-1
TGCAGTGCTCGCCCGGGACAGGGGGTCTACGAGCAGTACTTC
CSARPGQGVYEQYF
>-|-|TRBJ2-5|TRBV7-2
TGTGCCAGCAGCTTAGCCAGGCTCGGGGGGACCCAGTACTTC
CASSLARLGGTQYF
>-|-|TRBJ2-2|TRBV25-1
TGTGCCAGCAGTGATTATCTCGGAGGGAACACCGGGGAGCTGTTTTTT
CASSDYLGGNTGELFF
>once|-|TRBJ1-1|TRBV10-2
TGCGCCAGCAGTGAGCTCCGCACTGAAGCTTTCTTT
CASSELRTEAFF
>-|-|TRBJ2-1|TRBV6-5
TGTGCCAGCAGTGGGGGAGCGAGTGATGAGCAGTTCTTC
CASSGGASDEQFF
>few|-|TRBJ2-5|TRBV2
TGTGCCAGCAGTGATTCCGGGACATATAGGGAGACCCAGTACTTC
CASSDSGTYRETQYF
>-|TRBD1|TRBJ2-5|TRBV10-2
TGCGCCAGCAGTACTGACAGGGCAGAGACCCAGTACTTC
CASSTDRAETQYF
>few|TRBD2|TRBJ2-1|TRBV29-1
TGCAGCGTTACCGGGACTAGAGATGAGCAGTTCTTC
CSVTGTRDEQFF
>-|-|TRBJ2-4|TRBV29-1
TGCAGCGTTGATGGGACAGCCAAAAACATTCAGTACTTC
CSVDGTAKNIQYF
>-|TRBD1|TRBJ1-5|TRBV6-1
TGTGCCAGCACCTCATTCCGGACAGGGAATCAGCCCCAGCATTTT
CASTSFRTGNQPQHF
>few|-|TRBJ2-1|TRBV20-1
TGCAGTGCTAGAGATTCGGCGGTCCACTCCTACAATGAGCAGTTCTTC
CSARDSAVHSYNEQFF
>-|TRBD1|TRBJ2-7|TRBV6-2/TRBV6-3
TGTGCCAGCAGTTTTGGACAGGACTACGAGCAGTACTTC
CASSFGQDYEQYF
>-|-|TRBJ2-1|TRBV7-9
TGTGCCAGCAGCCCCGGACTTGATACCTACAATGAGCAGTTCTTC
CASSPGLDTYNEQFF
>-|TRBD1|TRBJ2-2|TRBV5-1
TGCGCCAGCAGCCCCGACAGGGGAGGGAACACCGGGGAGCTGTTTTTT
CASSPDRGGNTGELFF
>-|TRBD1|TRBJ1-2|TRBV29-1
TGCAGCGTTGGTTTCGTCGGACAGGGACGCACCTTC
CSVGFVGQGRTF
>few|-|TRBJ2-3|TRBV10-3
TGTGCCATCACTCAGACGGCCTCTAGCACAGATGCGCAGTATTTT
CAITQTASSTDAQYF
>-|-|TRBJ2-6|TRBV5-5
TGTGCCAGCAGCCCGGAGTCCCTGGCCAGCCTCGGGGGGGCCAACGTCCTGACTTTC
CASSPESLASLGGANVLTF
>-|-|TRBJ2-3|TRBV5-1
-
CASSSSGTDTQYF
>-|-|TRBJ2-1|TRBV30
TGTGCCGGGAGTGGCAGGTTCTTGGGTGAGCAGTTCTTC
CAGSGRFLGEQFF
>-|-|TRBJ1-2|TRBV28
TGTGCCAGCAGTTTCATCTTGGGCAGCATCTATGGCTACACCTTC
CASSFILGSIYGYTF
>-|TRBD2|TRBJ2-1|TRBV6-6
TGTGCCAGCAGTTACTCGTGGACTAGCGGGTCAAATGAGCAGTTCTTC
CASSYSWTSGSNEQFF
>-|TRBD1|TRBJ2-1|TRBV27
TGTGCCAGCAGTCCGGACAGGGGGCTTTACAATGAGCAGTTCTTC
CASSPDRGLYNEQFF
>once|TRBD1|TRBJ1-6|TRBV5-1
TGCGCCAGCAGATCCGGGACAGGAGATTCCTATAATTCACCCCTCCACTTT
CASRSGTGDSYNSPLHF
>-|-|TRBJ2-1|TRBV29-1
TGCAGCGTTGCCACGAGCCTTGCCTACAATGAGCAGTTCTTC
CSVATSLAYNEQFF
>-|TRBD1|TRBJ2-1|TRBV29-1
TGCAGCGTTGAGGGACGACAGGGCAGGAATGAGCAGTTCTTC
CSVEGRQGRNEQFF
>-|TRBD1|TRBJ2-7|TRBV29-1
TGCAGCGTAGTTGGACAGGGGAGACCCTACGAGCAGTACTTC
CSVVGQGRPYEQYF
>-|-|TRBJ2-7|TRBV27
TGTGCCAGCAGTTTGGGGGTTTGGACCTCCTACGAGCAGTACTTC
CASSLGVWTSYEQYF
>-|TRBD1|TRBJ2-1|TRBV3-1
TGTGCCAGCAGCCAACGGACAGGGGTGATGGGAAATGAGCAGTTCTTC
CASSQRTGVMGNEQFF
>once|-|TRBJ1-5|TRBV7-2
TGTGCCAGCAGCTTAGGTTCAGGGGCGGCTCAGCCCCAGCATTTT
CASSLGSGAAQPQHF
>-|-|TRBJ1-2|TRBV10-3
TGTGCCATCAGGGACGGGAAATTACCTAACTATGGCTACACCTTC
CAIRDGKLPNYGYTF
>once|-|TRBJ1-6|TRBV2
TGTGCCAGCAGGGGAGAGGGGAGGGATTCACCCCTCCACTTT
CASRGEGRDSPLHF
>-|TRBD2|TRBJ2-3|TRBV4-3
TGCGCCAGCAGCCAAGATCTAAAGCGGGGGACTAGCACAGATACGCAGTATTTT
CASSQDLKRGTSTDTQYF
>-|-|TRBJ1-4|TRBV12-3/TRBV12-4
TGTGCCAGCAAAGGACATTCGGATGAAAAACTGTTTTTT
CASKGHSDEKLFF
>-|-|TRBJ1-1|TRBV5-5
TGTGCCAGCAGCTTGGGTCCCGGGCTCACTGAAGCTTTCTTT
CASSLGPGLTEAFF
>-|TRBD2|TRBJ2-7|TRBV7-2
TGTGCCAGCAGCTTAGAGTCGAGCCTAGCGGGAGCAGGCTTGTACGAGCAGTACTTC
CASSLESSLAGAGLYEQYF
>-|-|TRBJ1-1|TRBV29-1
TGCAGCGTGAGGGGAGTCGGCACTGAAGCTTTCTTT
CSVRGVGTEAFF
>-|-|TRBJ2-1|TRBV7-9
TGTGCCAGCAACTGGAGGGACAATGAGCAGTTCTTC
CASNWRDNEQFF
>few|TRBD1|TRBJ2-4|TRBV6-2/TRBV6-3
TGTGCCAGCAGCCGACAGGGATTGACAAAAAACATTCAGTACTTC
CASSRQGLTKNIQYF
>-|-|TRBJ2-7|TRBV10-3
TGTGCCATCAGTGAGGGTCGGAGGGGGCGAAACTACGAGCAGTACTTC
CAISEGRRGRNYEQYF
>-|TRBD2|TRBJ2-1|TRBV11-2
TGTGCCAGCAGCTTAGTAGGTGGACTAGCGGGGGGAATCCTCACGAATGAGCAGTTCTTC
CASSLVGGLAGGILTNEQFF
>-|-|TRBJ2-1|TRBV5-1
TGCGCCAGCAGCAACGCAGGAGGATTCTACAATGAGCAGTTCTTC
CASSNAGGFYNEQFF
>-|-|TRBJ2-5|TRBV5-8
TGTGCCAGCAGCGTCGGGACTGCAGTCGAAGAGACCCAGTACTTC
CASSVGTAVEETQYF
>few|-|TRBJ2-1|TRBV20-1
TGCAGTGCTAGTAAGGTTCATTCCTTCTCCTACAATGAGCAGTTCTTC
CSASKVHSFSYNEQFF